This TCR beta chain was documented in a study of PD-L1 blockade in urothelial cancer. Remarks on this clone: What it binds is unknown.

The protocol was immunoSEQ multiplex PCR, while the TCRdb copy is restricted to in-frame clones and leaves out a portion. The profile shows some 60,000 clones, about 86% of them singletons. The study, taken as a whole, reports: Tumor-associated clones in blood expanded more at 3 weeks in durable-benefit patients.

This CDR3 region has 12 residues. From germline, CDR1 is MDHEN and CDR2 SYDVKM. Trimming cost V 5 bases and J 6 bases, with 10 bases left between them. The TCR sequence derives from a man aged 50 to 60 with urothelial cancer. The gene calls are TRBV28 and TRBJ1-2; TRBD1 is a possible D gene (5 bases). This material consisted of PBMCs, taken around atezolizumab (anti-PD-L1) treatment. CDR3 bases: TGTGCCAGCAGTCCAGGGTTCCATGGCTACACCTTC. Encoded protein: CASSPGFHGYTF.